This entry describes one T cell receptor (beta chain). The sample belongs to a study of T cell changes during pregnancy in multiple sclerosis. This CDR3 has 12 amino acids. Per the germline V gene, CDR1 is WNHNN and CDR2 is SYGVQD (reference sequence). Trimming removed 6 bases from V and 0 bases from J, with 3 bases in between. The protocol was immunoSEQ multiplex PCR, while the TCRdb copy is restricted to in-frame clones and leaves out a portion. The table records about 38,000 clones, approximately 92% of them present only once. The receptor was isolated from a female donor with multiple sclerosis, enrolled in a pregnancy study. The chain employs TRBV10-1 and TRBJ2-1; D remains ambiguous. This sample comprised CD8+ T cells from peripheral blood mononuclear cells, obtained in the third trimester of pregnancy. CDR3 sequence reads: CASRSSYNEQFF. The CDR3 nucleotides are TGCGCCAGCAGGAGCTCCTACAATGAGCAGTTCTTC.